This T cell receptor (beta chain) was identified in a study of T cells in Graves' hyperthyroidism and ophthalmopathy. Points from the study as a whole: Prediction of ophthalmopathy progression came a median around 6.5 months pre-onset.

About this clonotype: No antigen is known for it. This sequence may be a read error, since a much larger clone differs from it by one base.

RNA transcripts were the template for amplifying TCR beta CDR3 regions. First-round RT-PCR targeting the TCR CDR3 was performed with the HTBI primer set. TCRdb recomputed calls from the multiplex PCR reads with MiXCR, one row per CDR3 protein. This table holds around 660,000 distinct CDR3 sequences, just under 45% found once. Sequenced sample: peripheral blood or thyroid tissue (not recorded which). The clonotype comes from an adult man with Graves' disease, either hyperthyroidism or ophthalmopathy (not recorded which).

CDR3 nucleotides: TGTGCCACCAGCAGAGATAGAAATAAAAAACTGTTTTTT. It codes for CATSRDRNKKLFF. V and J are TRBV15 and TRBJ1-4; no reliable D call. Between the trimmed V and J ends, which lost 0 bases and 9 bases, there was a span of 8 bases. Germline CDR1 and CDR2: LNHNV and YYDKDF (reference sequence). The CDR3 is made up of 13 amino acids.